This passage covers 9 T cell receptor beta chains from one sample sequenced in a study of tumor and adjacent non-tumor tissue in lung cancer. Three rounds of nested PCR, following a modified ARM-PCR protocol, produced the TCRbeta library. Each CDR3 protein is one row after TCRdb ran MiXCR on the multiplex PCR reads. The sample has tens of thousands of distinct CDR3 sequences; about three fifths are singletons. This sample's RNA came from whole unsorted tissue. The sequenced sample consisted of lung tumor tissue. The receptor source for this set is a man over 45 with non-small cell lung cancer.

This clonotype was recorded once. Being one base from a much bigger clone, this may be a read error. The CDR3 does not close with the conserved phenylalanine or tryptophan, likely indicating a read error. The chain's CDR3 is CASSLGGGPEAFL. The CDR3 DNA sequence: TGTGCCAGCAGTTTGGGCGGTGGACCTGAAGCTTTCTTG. The chain recombines TRBV12-3 or TRBV12-4 with TRBJ1-1; D remains ambiguous. There are 13 residues in the CDR3. V was pared by 3 bases and J by 6 bases, with 11 bases between.

This chain links TRBV10-2 with TRBJ1-3; 9 bases map to TRBD1. The CDR3 has 16 amino acids. Germline V gene lookup returns CDR1 WSHSY and CDR2 SAAADI. The CDR3 sequence: CDSKPGQGLSGNTIYF. In nucleotides, the CDR3 is TGCGACAGTAAACCGGGACAGGGCCTCTCTGGAAACACCATATATTTT.

V usage is TRBV6-1 and J usage is TRBJ1-6; no clear D. This CDR3 has 13 amino acids. Germline values: CDR1 MNHNS, CDR2 SASEGT. CDR3 sequence: CANSKGLNSPLHF. The DNA for the CDR3 is TGTGCTAACTCAAAGGGCCTTAATTCACCCCTCCACTTT.

This clonotype was seen once. No conserved phenylalanine or tryptophan is present at the end of the CDR3, so a read error is the likely explanation. V gene TRBV6-6 combines with J gene TRBJ2-5; 12 bases are shared with TRBD1. CDR3 length: 16 residues. CDR1 is MNHNY and CDR2 is SVGAGI in the germline V gene (reference sequence). Trimming at V came to 2 bases and at J to 5 bases, leaving 6 bases not matched to a gene. For the CDR3, the DNA is TGTGCCAGCAGTTACCCGGGACAGGGGGCTGAGGAGACCCAGTACTTA. Protein: CASSYPGQGAEETQYL.

A remark on this clonotype: A read error is possible here, since a much larger clone lies one base away. Since the CDR3 does not end with the conserved phenylalanine or tryptophan, this likely comes from a read error. It is unclear where the CDR3 begins or ends on the DNA, so no DNA is shown, and the CDR3 is as TCRdb lists it. The chain combines TRBV11-2 with TRBJ2-4. The CDR3 length equals 14 residues, ends included. Per the germline V gene, CDR1 is SGHAT and CDR2 is FQNNGV. The CDR3 reads CASSSILAKNIEYL.

The V and J genes are TRBV6-5 and TRBJ2-7; 8 nucleotides align to TRBD2. V shed 6 bases, J shed 1 base, and the junction held 8 bases outside the gene matches. This CDR3 comprises 15 residues. Germline values: CDR1 MNHEY, CDR2 SVGAGI. CDR3 DNA: TGTGCCAGCAGCTCAAGTAGCGGGAAGTCCTACGAGCAGTACTTC. Translated, it gives CASSSSSGKSYEQYF.

Note on this clonotype: A much larger clone differs from this one at a single base, so this may be a read error. V gene TRBV10-3 combines with J gene TRBJ2-2; TRBD1 aligns across 9 bases. The CDR3 runs to 15 residues. Germline values: CDR1 ENHRY, CDR2 SYGVKD. The CDR3 nucleotides are TGTGCCATCAGTGCACAGGGGGCTGACACCTGGGAGCTGTTTTTT. It translates to CAISAQGADTWELFF.

As regards this clonotype: Germline is not matched at one junction end, which may reflect a read error. This sequence joins TRBV11-2 and TRBJ1-1; D gene unclear. CDR3 size: 13 residues. Germline V gene lookup returns CDR1 SGHAT and CDR2 FQNNGV. The CDR3 spells CASNLESNTEAFF. The CDR3 nucleotides are TGTGCCAGCAACTTAGAGTCTAACACTGAAGCTTTCTTT.

Worth noting for this clonotype: Germline and junction disagree at one end, which may indicate a read error. V usage is TRBV7-9 and J usage is TRBJ1-1; D is undetermined. This CDR3 region has 14 residues. The germline V gene encodes CDR1 SEHNR and CDR2 FQNEAQ (reference sequence). The CDR3 DNA sequence: TGTACCAGCAGCCGACGTGTCTTGAACACTGAAGCTTTCTTT. Translation gives CTSSRRVLNTEAFF.